The 26 T cell receptor beta chains below come from one sample, sequenced in a study of vaccination and CD4 T cells after COVID-19. Described treatment: approximately 9-day PBMC culture with coronavirus spike peptide pools or control peptides (ViraFEST assay). At the Johns Hopkins FTIC core, DNA taken from cultured CD4+ T cells was sequenced by way of the Oncomine TCR Beta short-read assay. MiXCR, run by TCRdb on the PCR reads, gives a single entry per CDR3 protein. The table lists 20,000 or so distinct CDR3 sequences, 26% of them singletons. Their target antigens are unknown. The sequenced material came from cultured CD4+ T cells from blood. All receptors derive from a human donor with COVID-19.

In its sample, this clonotype was seen a few times. This chain uses TRBV7-2 with TRBJ2-2; D not certain. V lost 0 bases and J lost 1, with 9 bases in between. The CDR3 has 16 amino acids. Germline V gene sequence: CDR1 SGHTA, CDR2 FQGNSA. The CDR3 here is CASSLALRMNTGELFF. The CDR3 coding sequence is TGTGCCAGCAGCTTAGCGCTCCGGATGAACACCGGGGAGCTGTTTTTT.

This clonotype appeared a few times. The chain carries TRBV19 and TRBJ1-5; 8 positions agree with TRBD1. V was clipped by 11 bases and J by 4 bases; unmatched bases: 10. The CDR3 consists of 14 residues. Germline values: CDR1 LNHDA, CDR2 SQIVND (reference sequence). CDR3 bases: TGTGCCGGAGGGGGGACAGGACTTAATCAGCCCCAGCATTTT. Protein sequence: CAGGGTGLNQPQHF.

This chain joins TRBV21-1 and TRBJ2-5; TRBD2 reflects the table's D call only, with no check against the DNA. TRBV21-1 is a pseudogene segment. The CDR3 has 16 amino acids. CDR3 loop: CASSKGEARGGETQYF. CDR3 bases: TGTGCCAGCAGCAAAGGGGAGGCACGGGGGGGAGAGACCCAGTACTTC.

The chain carries TRBV6-1 and TRBJ2-6; D remains ambiguous. The CDR3 is 15 amino acids. Trimming stripped 5 bases from V and 0 bases from J, with 8 bases between. Germline loops: CDR1 MNHNS, CDR2 SASEGT. In DNA, the CDR3 is TGTGCCAGCAGTAAAACAAGCTCTGGGGCCAACGTCCTGACTTTC. Encoded protein: CASSKTSSGANVLTF.

J is TRBJ2-3 and V is TRBV20-1; no reliable D call. The germline V gene has CDR1 DFQATT and CDR2 SNEGSKA (reference sequence). The CDR3 is made up of 15 amino acids. Trimming removed 6 bases at V and 0 bases at J, with 16 bases between. The DNA of the CDR3 is TGCAGTGCCGAACCACCACGCCGTAGCACAGATACGCAGTATTTT. Translation: CSAEPPRRSTDTQYF.

This chain joins TRBV6-5 and TRBJ1-6; D remains unclear. V was trimmed by 2 bases and J by 6 bases, leaving 8 bases between them. CDR1 is MNHEY, CDR2 SVGAGI, per germline. CDR3 length: 14 amino acids. In DNA form, the CDR3 reads TGTGCCAGCAGTTACCTCGCTCGTAATTCACCCCTCCACTTT. Its protein is CASSYLARNSPLHF.

By share, this clonotype ranks as medium-sized. The chain uses TRBV28 and TRBJ1-2; possible D gene TRBD1, 5 bases. V was clipped by 7 bases and J by 5 bases, with 17 bases between them. This CDR3 is 14 amino acids long. The V gene's germline CDR1 is MDHEN and CDR2 SYDVKM. The CDR3 bases are TGTGCCAGCAACGGTGAGACAGCGGCTTATGGCTACACCTTC. This translates into CASNGETAAYGYTF.

The rearrangement uses TRBV11-3 and TRBJ2-7; TRBD2 matches at 7 bases. The junction had 4 bases not matched to a gene; V was cut back by 5 bases and J by 0 bases. The CDR3 spans 14 residues. The germline CDR1 and CDR2 sequences are SGHNT and YENEEA. CDR3 protein: CASSPGGSSYEQYF. The CDR3 DNA is TGTGCCAGCAGCCCCGGGGGGAGCTCCTACGAGCAGTACTTC.

This clonotype was detected a few times. The V and J genes are TRBV18 and TRBJ2-1, with 8 nucleotides matching TRBD2. Looked up from germline, CDR1 is KGHSH and CDR2 is LQKENI. The CDR3 loop spans 14 amino acids. Trimming cost V 3 bases and J 7 bases; bases outside gene matches: 5. CDR3 in amino acids: CASSPGGGTNEQFF. CDR3 in DNA: TGTGCCAGCTCACCTGGCGGGGGGACGAATGAGCAGTTCTTC. Full variable domain (missing parts from reference TRBV18 and TRBJ2-1): NAGVMQNPRHLVRRRGQEARLRCSPMKGHSHVYWYRQLPEEGLKFMVYLQKENIIDESGMPKERFSAEFPKEGPSILRIQQVVRGDSAAYFCASSPGGGTNEQFFGPGTRLTVL.

V is TRBV20-1 and J is TRBJ2-5, with D uncertain. The germline CDR1 and CDR2 sequences are DFQATT and SNEGSKA (reference sequence). This CDR3 region has 11 residues. The V end lost 1 base, the J end lost 4 bases, and 4 bases lay between the germline ends. The CDR3 protein is CSARVGETQYF. As DNA, the CDR3 is TGCAGTGCTAGAGTAGGAGAGACCCAGTACTTC.

The chain recombines TRBV19 with TRBJ2-2, with 7 bases fitting TRBD1. Unmatched junction bases numbered 9, after V lost 10 bases and J lost 4 bases. The CDR3 is 14 residues long. Germline lookup yields CDR1 LNHDA and CDR2 SQIVND (reference sequence). The CDR3 DNA reads as TGTGCCACCAAACAGGGGTGGGGCACCGGGGAGCTGTTTTTT. Protein sequence: CATKQGWGTGELFF. Looking up the rest from reference TRBV19 and TRBJ2-2 gives the full variable domain: DGGITQSPKYLFRKEGQNVTLSCEQNLNHDAMYWYRQDPGQGLRLIYYSQIVNDFQKGDIAEGYSVSREKKESFPLTVTSAQKNPTAFYLCATKQGWGTGELFFGEGSRLTVL.

This chain links TRBV5-1 with TRBJ2-5, with D unclear. Germline V lookup: CDR1 SGHRS, CDR2 YFSETQ. The ends were cut back, 1 base at V and 2 bases at J, with 6 bases in the middle. The CDR3 length is 13 residues. This CDR3 is CASSLNGQETQYF. CDR3 sequence (DNA): TGCGCCAGCAGCTTGAACGGTCAAGAGACCCAGTACTTC.

The CDR3 DNA is TGTGCCAGTAGTATAGAAGCGGGGTACAATGAGCAGTTCTTC. It translates to CASSIEAGYNEQFF. The chain joins TRBV19 to TRBJ2-1, with TRBD2 matching 7 bases. Germline assignment: CDR1 LNHDA and CDR2 SQIVND (reference sequence). This CDR3 spans 14 amino acids. V was pared by 0 bases and J by 4 bases, with 0 bases of the junction left unmatched.

V gene TRBV4-2 combines with J gene TRBJ2-5, with 8 bases aligning to TRBD1. The CDR3 runs to 15 residues. Germline loops: CDR1 LGHNA, CDR2 YNFKEQ. After removal of 3 bases from V and 1 base from J, the junction contained 4 bases not matched to a gene. The CDR3 region has the DNA TGTGCCAGCAGCCATTATGACAGGGGCCAAGAGACCCAGTACTTC. Encoded protein: CASSHYDRGQETQYF.

The chain carries TRBV19 and TRBJ1-5; D is unclear. The CDR3 has 15 amino acids. V lost 6 bases and J 0 bases, leaving 12 bases between the germline ends. Germline loops: CDR1 LNHDA, CDR2 SQIVND (reference sequence). The CDR3 region is CASRAGGYSNQPQHF. CDR3 in DNA: TGTGCCAGTAGAGCGGGCGGATATAGCAATCAGCCCCAGCATTTT.

This clonotype was counted only a few times. The gene calls are TRBV20-1 and TRBJ1-5; unclear D gene. Between the trimmed V and J ends, which lost 3 bases and 2 bases, there was a span of 14 bases. CDR1 is DFQATT and CDR2 is SNEGSKA in the germline V gene (reference sequence). The CDR3 runs 15 residues. The CDR3 sequence is CSASMAPGGNQPQHF. Here the CDR3 DNA reads TGCAGTGCTAGTATGGCCCCCGGAGGCAATCAGCCCCAGCATTTT.

The genes are TRBV18 and TRBJ1-3; TRBD1 might be the D (6 bases). The CDR3 sequence is 15 residues long. Germline V gene data show CDR1 as KGHSH and CDR2 as LQKENI. Trimming pared 3 bases from V and 2 bases from J, leaving 11 bases between. For the CDR3, the DNA is TGTGCCAGCTCACCCCGGGACATTGCTGGAAACACCATATATTTT. This translates into CASSPRDIAGNTIYF.

The V and J genes are TRBV4-2 and TRBJ1-3, with D uncertain. V was clipped by 0 bases and J by 8 bases, with 8 bases between them. The CDR3 is 13 amino acids. Germline assignment: CDR1 LGHNA and CDR2 YNFKEQ. CDR3 in amino acids: CASSQDLGHTIYF. DNA of the CDR3: TGTGCCAGCAGCCAAGATTTAGGTCACACCATATATTTT.

This clonotype has only a few counts. This chain connects TRBV11-2 to TRBJ2-5, with 9 bases identical to TRBD1. This CDR3 region has 16 residues. The germline gives CDR1 SGHAT, CDR2 FQNNGV. V trimming: 1 base; J trimming: 1 base; junction bases outside the gene matches: 4. The CDR3 DNA follows: TGTGCCAGCAGCTTAGGTGGGACAGGGAGCCAAGAGACCCAGTACTTC. It encodes CASSLGGTGSQETQYF.

The V and J genes are TRBV5-1 and TRBJ2-5, with 13 bases matching TRBD2. Trimming removed 1 base from V and 2 bases from J; junction bases left unmatched: 2. Germline values: CDR1 SGHRS, CDR2 YFSETQ. The CDR3 has 16 amino acids. In DNA form, the CDR3 reads TGCGCCAGCAGCTTGCGGACTAGCGGGGGTCAAGAGACCCAGTACTTC. Its protein product is CASSLRTSGGQETQYF. Drawing the rest from reference TRBV5-1 and TRBJ2-5, the complete variable domain is KAGVTQTPRYLIKTRGQQVTLSCSPISGHRSVSWYQQTPGQGLQFLFEYFSETQRNKGNFPGRFSGRQFSNSRSEMNVSTLELGDSALYLCASSLRTSGGQETQYFGPGTRLLVL.

This clonotype was seen a handful of times. J is TRBJ1-2 and V is TRBV20-1, with 7 positions matching TRBD1. Germline-derived CDR1 and CDR2 are DFQATT and SNEGSKA (reference sequence). The junction had 5 bases not matched to a gene; V was cut back by 3 bases and J by 4 bases. The CDR3 is made up of 13 amino acids. This chain's CDR3 is CSASLQGGYGYTF. The CDR3 nucleotides are TGCAGTGCTAGTCTCCAGGGGGGCTATGGCTACACCTTC.

In its sample, this clonotype was seen a few times. The chain couples TRBV7-8 to TRBJ1-2; D uncertain. V was clipped by 5 bases and J by 4 bases, with 11 bases between them. This CDR3 is 13 amino acids long. Germline V gene sequence: CDR1 SGHVS, CDR2 FQNEAQ. CDR3 nucleotide sequence: TGTGCCAGCAGCCCAACAGCGTTCTATGGCTACACCTTC. It is translated as CASSPTAFYGYTF. The full variable domain, rest sourced from reference TRBV7-8 and TRBJ1-2, is GAGVSQSPRYKVAKRGQDVALRCDPISGHVSLFWYQQALGQGPEFLTYFQNEAQLDKSGLPSDRFFAERPEGSVSTLKIQRTQQEDSAVYLCASSPTAFYGYTFGSGTRLTVV.

The rearrangement joins TRBV18 to TRBJ1-1; D perhaps matches TRBD1 (5 bases). This CDR3 is 14 amino acids long. Germline V lookup: CDR1 KGHSH, CDR2 LQKENI. Trimming pared 2 bases from V and 5 bases from J, leaving 12 bases between. The CDR3 sequence: CASSPSSGATEAFF. The CDR3 DNA sequence: TGTGCCAGCTCACCAAGTAGCGGGGCTACTGAAGCTTTCTTT.

This clonotype was seen a handful of times. The V gene is TRBV19, the J gene TRBJ2-5; D unresolved. CDR1 LNHDA and CDR2 SQIVND come from the germline V gene (reference sequence). This CDR3 has 12 residues. V lost 8 bases, J lost 1 base, and 8 bases lay in between. This CDR3 reads CASSQFQETQYF. Here the CDR3 DNA reads TGTGCCAGTTCACAGTTCCAAGAGACCCAGTACTTC.

The rearrangement joins TRBV20-1 to TRBJ1-2; 7 nucleotides agree with TRBD1. Germline CDR1 DFQATT, CDR2 SNEGSKA (reference sequence). Unmatched junction bases numbered 7, after V lost 2 bases and J lost 1 base. CDR3 size: 15 residues. The CDR3 loop is CSARTGTDLNYGYTF. The DNA for the CDR3 is TGCAGTGCTAGAACTGGGACAGATCTTAACTATGGCTACACCTTC.

This clonotype came up a few times. The rearrangement joins TRBV9 to TRBJ2-5; weak D call: TRBD2 (5 bases). Germline-derived CDR1 and CDR2 are SGDLS and YYNGEE. The V end was cut by 0 bases, the J end by 1 base, with 10 bases between. CDR3 length: 15 amino acids. CDR3 amino acids: CASSVDGGLQETQYF. Here the CDR3 DNA reads TGTGCCAGCAGCGTAGACGGAGGCCTCCAAGAGACCCAGTACTTC. The whole variable domain, filled in from reference TRBV9 and TRBJ2-5, reads DSGVTQTPKHLITATGQRVTLRCSPRSGDLSVYWYQQSLDQGLQFLIQYYNGEERAKGNILERFSAQQFPDLHSELNLSSLELGDSALYFCASSVDGGLQETQYFGPGTRLLVL.